These T cell receptor beta chains were read from a single sample in a study of blood T cell repertoires in COVID-19. TCRdb's table, derived via immunoSEQ multiplex PCR, lists solely in-frame clones and lacks some. The table records about 110,000 clones, over 75% of them present only once. Specimen: peripheral blood. Receptors were obtained from a human donor in a cohort sampled during active COVID-19. Each CDR3 is given with its conserved first and last residue. A D gene is named only where the DNA matches it firmly. Expanded clones are given a class, and other clones once, few, many or no size at all.

CDR3aa	CDR3nt	abundance	j_gene	v_gene	d_gene
CASSRTANEGNQPQHF	TGTGCCAGCAGCAGAACGGCCAACGAGGGCAATCAGCCCCAGCATTTT	-	TRBJ1-5	TRBV5-5	-
CSVENPAGVSYNEQFF	TGCAGCGTTGAAAACCCCGCGGGGGTCTCCTACAATGAGCAGTTCTTC	-	TRBJ2-1	TRBV29-1	TRBD2
CASSDTPGRGPLYNEQFF	TGTGCCAGCAGCGACACCCCCGGGAGGGGCCCCCTTTACAATGAGCAGTTCTTC	once	TRBJ2-1	TRBV7-3	TRBD2
CASSFHRAGNTIYF	TGTGCCAGCAGTTTCCACAGAGCTGGAAACACCATATATTTT	-	TRBJ1-3	TRBV28	-
CSVGGGLAVQETQYF	TGCAGCGTTGGGGGTGGACTAGCGGTACAAGAGACCCAGTACTTC	-	TRBJ2-5	TRBV29-1	TRBD2
CSVEIRTGFSQYF	TGCAGCGTTGAGATTCGTACGGGATTTTCTCAGTACTTC	-	TRBJ2-7	TRBV29-1	-
CASSLVGAGGNEQFF	TGTGCCAGCAGCTTGGTAGGAGCTGGTGGCAATGAGCAGTTCTTC	-	TRBJ2-1	TRBV5-4	-
CASSLTGANTGELFF	TGTGCCAGCAGTTTAACGGGGGCGAACACCGGGGAGCTGTTTTTT	-	TRBJ2-2	TRBV27	-
CASSPHTGGRTDTQYF	TGTGCCAGCAGTCCTCATACAGGGGGGAGGACAGATACGCAGTATTTT	-	TRBJ2-3	TRBV2	TRBD1
CATTGGEGRYNEQFF	TGTGCCACCACAGGCGGGGAGGGGAGGTACAATGAGCAGTTCTTC	-	TRBJ2-1	TRBV15	TRBD2
CAWRPPPGVGEQFF	TGTGCCTGGAGACCGCCCCCGGGAGTAGGAGAGCAGTTCTTC	-	TRBJ2-1	TRBV30	-
CASSQENRLVYGYTF	TGTGCCAGCAGCCAAGAAAACAGGCTGGTCTATGGCTACACCTTC	-	TRBJ1-2	TRBV3-1/TRBV3-2	-
CASSLAGSTTQETQYF	TGCGCCAGCAGCTTGGCGGGGTCCACAACTCAAGAGACCCAGTACTTC	-	TRBJ2-5	TRBV5-1	-